The T cell receptor beta chain described here comes from a study of CDR3 diversity in severe acne. This clonotype was recorded at least ten times. MiXCR was run by TCRdb on the PCR reads, yielding one entry per CDR3 protein. The top ten clones hold roughly 12% of a sample with over 90,000 distinct CDR3 sequences, 45% to 60% of them seen once. Trimming pared 0 bases from V and 6 bases from J, leaving 17 bases between. Germline V gene lookup returns CDR1 LGHNA and CDR2 YNFKEQ. CDR3 size: 17 residues. The TCR comes from a male donor with acne. Sequencing was done on a sample of blood. The gene calls are TRBV4-2 and TRBJ2-2, with D possibly matching TRBD2 (5 bases). CDR3 DNA sequence: TGTGCCAGCAGCCAAGATGACAAAGCGAGGGTGGCCGGGGAGCTGTTTTTT. The encoded protein is CASSQDDKARVAGELFF.